The clone carrying this T cell receptor (beta chain) was seen just once. Its antigen is unknown. Other DNA sequences in this sample translate to the same CDR3. The data originate from a study of T cell responses to AZD1222 COVID-19 vaccine. Whole-study findings and limits: White British ancestry dominated among donors, who included more females, and clonal diversity was possibly underestimated.

Measured with immunoSEQ multiplex PCR; TCRdb has only the in-frame clones, and not every one. The repertoire holds 120,000 or so clones, about nine tenths seen once, with 6% to 9% in the top ten. The CDR3 consists of 12 residues. The germline gives CDR1 MNHNY, CDR2 SVGAGI (reference sequence). V lost 2 bases, J lost 6 bases, and 5 bases lay in between. This specimen was peripheral blood, taken on day 0 of AZD1222 vaccination. The TCR comes from an adult in good health. V usage is TRBV6-6 and J usage is TRBJ1-5, with D hard to call. The CDR3 protein is CASSYAGQPQHF. DNA of the CDR3: TGTGCCAGCAGTTACGCAGGTCAGCCCCAGCATTTT.